The source of this TCR beta chain is a study of patients and donors after allogeneic stem cell transplantation. TCRdb re-called the RT-PCR reads through MiXCR, storing one row per CDR3 protein. The sample carries about 24,000 distinct CDR3 sequences, around 29% recorded once. The sequencing sample was made of blood, either unsorted or a sorted T cell fraction (not recorded which). The TCR sequence derives from a human donor who was either an allogeneic HSCT recipient or a stem cell or donor lymphocyte infusion donor (not recorded which). It is not recorded whose cells these are; they may come from a transplant donor.

CDR3 coding DNA: TGCGCCAGCAGCTTGGACACCGTGAGCTCTGGAAACACCATATATTTT. This gives the protein CASSLDTVSSGNTIYF. The chain joins TRBV5-1 to TRBJ1-3; D is unresolved. Germline V CDR1 and CDR2: SGHRS, YFSETQ. Trimming shortened V by 0 bases and J by 0 bases, and 10 bases separated the two germline ends. CDR3 length: 16 amino acids. The full variable domain, its missing parts supplied by reference TRBV5-1 and TRBJ1-3, is KAGVTQTPRYLIKTRGQQVTLSCSPISGHRSVSWYQQTPGQGLQFLFEYFSETQRNKGNFPGRFSGRQFSNSRSEMNVSTLELGDSALYLCASSLDTVSSGNTIYFGEGSWLTVV.